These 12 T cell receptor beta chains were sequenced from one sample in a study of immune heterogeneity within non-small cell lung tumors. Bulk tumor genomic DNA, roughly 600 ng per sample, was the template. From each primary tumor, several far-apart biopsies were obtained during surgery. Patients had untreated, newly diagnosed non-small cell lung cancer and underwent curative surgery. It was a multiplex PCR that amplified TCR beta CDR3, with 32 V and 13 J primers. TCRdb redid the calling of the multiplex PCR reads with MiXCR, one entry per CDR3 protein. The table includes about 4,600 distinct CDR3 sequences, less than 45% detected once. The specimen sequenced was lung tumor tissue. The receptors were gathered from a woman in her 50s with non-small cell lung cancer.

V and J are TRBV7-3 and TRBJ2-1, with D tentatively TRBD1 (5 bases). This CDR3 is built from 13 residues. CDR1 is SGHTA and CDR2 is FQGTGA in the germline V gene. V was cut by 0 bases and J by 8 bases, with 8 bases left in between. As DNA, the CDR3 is TGTGCCAGCAGCTTAACCCCAGGGCATGAGCAGTTCTTC. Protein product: CASSLTPGHEQFF.

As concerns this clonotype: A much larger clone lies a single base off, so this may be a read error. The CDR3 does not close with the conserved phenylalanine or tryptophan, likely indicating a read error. As DNA, the CDR3 is TGTGCCAGCAGTTCCTCATCAGGGGGGACCCAGTACCTC. Translation gives CASSSSSGGTQYL. The V gene is TRBV6-5, the J gene TRBJ2-5; TRBD1 matches at 7 bases. CDR1 and CDR2 from the germline V gene are MNHEY and SVGAGI. CDR3 length equals 13 residues. J lost 7 bases, V lost 4 bases, and 6 bases had no gene match.

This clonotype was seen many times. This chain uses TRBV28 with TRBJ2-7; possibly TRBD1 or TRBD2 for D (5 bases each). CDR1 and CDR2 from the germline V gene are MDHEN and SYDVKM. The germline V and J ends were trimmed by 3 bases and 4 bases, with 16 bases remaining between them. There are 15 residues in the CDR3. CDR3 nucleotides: TGTGCCAGCAGTTTTTACCCGGGACGGTCTTACGAGCAGTACTTC. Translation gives CASSFYPGRSYEQYF.

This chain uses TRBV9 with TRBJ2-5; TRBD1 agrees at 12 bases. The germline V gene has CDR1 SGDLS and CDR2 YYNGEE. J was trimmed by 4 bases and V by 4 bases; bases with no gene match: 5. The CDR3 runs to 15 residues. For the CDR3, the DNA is TGTGCCAGCAGCCCGGGACAGGGGGCGGGAGAGACCCAGTACTTC. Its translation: CASSPGQGAGETQYF. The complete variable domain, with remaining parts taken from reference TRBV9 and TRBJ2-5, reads DSGVTQTPKHLITATGQRVTLRCSPRSGDLSVYWYQQSLDQGLQFLIQYYNGEERAKGNILERFSAQQFPDLHSELNLSSLELGDSALYFCASSPGQGAGETQYFGPGTRLLVL.

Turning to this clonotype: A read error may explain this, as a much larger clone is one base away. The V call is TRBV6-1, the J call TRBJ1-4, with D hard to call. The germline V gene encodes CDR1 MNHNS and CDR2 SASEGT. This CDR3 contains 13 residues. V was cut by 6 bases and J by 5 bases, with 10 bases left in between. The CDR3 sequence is CASRGSWNEKLFF. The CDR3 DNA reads TGTGCCAGCAGGGGATCGTGGAATGAAAAACTGTTTTTT.

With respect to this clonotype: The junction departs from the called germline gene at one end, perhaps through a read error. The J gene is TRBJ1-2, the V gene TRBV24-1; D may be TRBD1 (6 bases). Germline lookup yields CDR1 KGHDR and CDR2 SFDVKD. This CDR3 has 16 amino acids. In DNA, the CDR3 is TGCGCCAGCAGTGATTTTTCCCGGACAGCCCGCTATGGCTACACCTTC. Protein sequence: CASSDFSRTARYGYTF.

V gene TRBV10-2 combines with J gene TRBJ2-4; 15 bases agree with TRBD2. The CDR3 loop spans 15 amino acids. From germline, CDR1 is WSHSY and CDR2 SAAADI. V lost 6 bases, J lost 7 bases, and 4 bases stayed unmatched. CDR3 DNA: TGCGCCAGCAGCGCGGGACTAGCGGGGGGTAACATTCAGTACTTC. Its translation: CASSAGLAGGNIQYF.

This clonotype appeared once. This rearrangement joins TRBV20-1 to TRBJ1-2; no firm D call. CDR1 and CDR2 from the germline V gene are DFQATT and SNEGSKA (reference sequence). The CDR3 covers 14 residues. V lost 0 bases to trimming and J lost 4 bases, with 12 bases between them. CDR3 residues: CSARDLGRSYGYTF. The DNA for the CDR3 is TGCAGTGCTAGAGATTTAGGCAGGAGCTATGGCTACACCTTC.

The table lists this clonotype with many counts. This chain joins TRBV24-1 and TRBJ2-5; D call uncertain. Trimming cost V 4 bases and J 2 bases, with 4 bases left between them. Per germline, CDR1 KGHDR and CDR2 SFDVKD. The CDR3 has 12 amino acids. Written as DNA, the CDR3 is TGTGCCACCAGTGACCCTCAAGAGACCCAGTACTTC. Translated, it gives CATSDPQETQYF.

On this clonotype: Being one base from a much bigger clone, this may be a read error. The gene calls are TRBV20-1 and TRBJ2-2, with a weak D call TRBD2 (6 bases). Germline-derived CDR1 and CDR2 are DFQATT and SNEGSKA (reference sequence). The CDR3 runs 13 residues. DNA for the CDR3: TGCAGTGCGAGGAATGCCCCCGGCGGGGATCTGTTTTTT. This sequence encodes CSARNAPGGDLFF.

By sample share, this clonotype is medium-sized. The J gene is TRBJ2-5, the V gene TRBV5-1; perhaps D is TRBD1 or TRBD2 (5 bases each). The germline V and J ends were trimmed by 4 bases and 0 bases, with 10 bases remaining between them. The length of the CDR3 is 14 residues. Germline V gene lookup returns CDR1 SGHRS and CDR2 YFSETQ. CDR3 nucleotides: TGCGCCAGCAGCCCGGGGCTCGACCAAGAGACCCAGTACTTC. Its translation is CASSPGLDQETQYF.

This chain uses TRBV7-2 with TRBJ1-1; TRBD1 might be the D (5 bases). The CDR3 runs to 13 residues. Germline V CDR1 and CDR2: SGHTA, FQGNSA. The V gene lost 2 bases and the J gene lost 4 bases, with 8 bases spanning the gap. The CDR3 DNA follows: TGTGCCAGCAGCTTAAATCAGGGCACTGAAGCTTTCTTT. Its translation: CASSLNQGTEAFF.